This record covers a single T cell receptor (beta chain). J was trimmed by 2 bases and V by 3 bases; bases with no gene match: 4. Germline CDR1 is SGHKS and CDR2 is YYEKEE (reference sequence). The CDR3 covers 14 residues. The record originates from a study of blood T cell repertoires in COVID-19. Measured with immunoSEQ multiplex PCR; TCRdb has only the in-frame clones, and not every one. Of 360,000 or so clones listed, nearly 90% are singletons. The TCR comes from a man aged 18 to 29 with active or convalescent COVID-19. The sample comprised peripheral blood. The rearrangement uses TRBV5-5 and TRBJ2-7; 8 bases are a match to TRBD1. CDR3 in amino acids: CASSSGTGPYEQYF. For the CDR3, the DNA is TGTGCCAGCAGCTCCGGGACAGGCCCCTACGAGCAGTACTTC.